This TCR beta chain was identified in a study of cytomegalovirus exposure and HLA in healthy donors. This PCR relied on a set of 60 Vbeta primers and 13 Jbeta primers. The repertoire was sequenced with immunoSEQ multiplex PCR; TCRdb's copy has only in-frame clones and lacks some. Of around 80,000 clones listed, around 79% are singletons. After removal of 5 bases from V and 6 bases from J, the junction contained 11 bases not matched to a gene. CDR3 length equals 16 residues. Germline V lookup: CDR1 MDHEN, CDR2 SYDVKM. J is TRBJ2-2 and V is TRBV28; 8 bases align to TRBD2. The sequencing input was PBMCs. The clonotype comes from a man between 18 and 35 years old in good health and CMV-seropositive. CDR3 protein: CASSPPGLGTAGELFF. CDR3 coding DNA: TGTGCCAGCAGTCCGCCGGGACTAGGTACGGCCGGGGAGCTGTTTTTT.